This TCR beta chain was retrieved from a study of T-cell memory formation after mild COVID-19. The CDR3 runs 13 residues. V shed 8 bases and J 5 bases; nucleotides not matched to a gene: 6. Constant-segment primers were used for 5'RACE, and the resulting TCR alpha and TCR beta cDNA libraries carried sample barcodes and UMIs. TCRdb recomputed calls from the 5' RACE reads with MiXCR, one row per CDR3 protein. Among roughly 140,000 distinct CDR3 sequences listed, around 15% were seen once. The chain employs TRBV12-3 or TRBV12-4 and TRBJ2-5; 9 bases map to TRBD1. The TCR was taken from an adult woman who had mild COVID-19 (a few samples of this study predate the infection). Cell type and time point are not known. Material for sequencing was PBMCs or a T cell subset sorted from them (not recorded which). The CDR3, as DNA: TGTGCCAGCGAGGACAGGGGACGGGAGACCCAGTACTTC. Its translation is CASEDRGRETQYF.